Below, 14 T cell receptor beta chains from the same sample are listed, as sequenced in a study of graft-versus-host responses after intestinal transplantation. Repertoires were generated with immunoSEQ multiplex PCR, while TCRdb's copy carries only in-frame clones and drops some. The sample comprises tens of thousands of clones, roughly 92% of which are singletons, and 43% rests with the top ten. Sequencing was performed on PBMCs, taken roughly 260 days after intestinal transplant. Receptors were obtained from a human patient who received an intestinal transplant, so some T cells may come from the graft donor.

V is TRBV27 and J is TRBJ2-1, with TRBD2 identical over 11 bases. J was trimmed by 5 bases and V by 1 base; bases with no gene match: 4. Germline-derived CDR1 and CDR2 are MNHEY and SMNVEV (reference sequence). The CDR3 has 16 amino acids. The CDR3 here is CASSLLGLAGHNEQFF. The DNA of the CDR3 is TGTGCCAGCAGTTTATTAGGACTAGCGGGTCACAATGAGCAGTTCTTC.

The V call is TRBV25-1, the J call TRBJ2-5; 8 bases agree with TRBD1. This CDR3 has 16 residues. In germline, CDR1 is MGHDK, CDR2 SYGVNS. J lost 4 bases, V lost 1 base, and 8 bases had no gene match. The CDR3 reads CASSEFSGQGRETQYF. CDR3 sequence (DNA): TGTGCCAGCAGTGAATTTAGCGGACAGGGAAGAGAGACCCAGTACTTC.

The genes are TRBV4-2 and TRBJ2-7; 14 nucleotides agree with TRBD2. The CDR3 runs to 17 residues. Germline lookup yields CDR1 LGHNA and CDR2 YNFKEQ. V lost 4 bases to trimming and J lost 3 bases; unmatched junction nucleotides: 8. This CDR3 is CASSPVGTSGSIYEQYF. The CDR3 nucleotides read TGTGCCAGCAGCCCTGTAGGGACTAGCGGGAGCATCTACGAGCAGTACTTC.

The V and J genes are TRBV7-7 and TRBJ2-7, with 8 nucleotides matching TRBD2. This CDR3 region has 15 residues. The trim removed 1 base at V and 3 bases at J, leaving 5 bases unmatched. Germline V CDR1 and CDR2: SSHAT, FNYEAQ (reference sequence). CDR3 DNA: TGTGCCAGCAGCTTAGTAACTAGCGGCAACTACGAGCAGTACTTC. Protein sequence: CASSLVTSGNYEQYF.

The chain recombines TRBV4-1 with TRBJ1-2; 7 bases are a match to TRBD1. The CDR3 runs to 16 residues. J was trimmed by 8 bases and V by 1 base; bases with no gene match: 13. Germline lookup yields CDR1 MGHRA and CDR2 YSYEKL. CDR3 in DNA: TGCGCCAGCAGCCAAGGCCTTGGAGGGGGCGACGGAGGCTACACCTTC. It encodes CASSQGLGGGDGGYTF.

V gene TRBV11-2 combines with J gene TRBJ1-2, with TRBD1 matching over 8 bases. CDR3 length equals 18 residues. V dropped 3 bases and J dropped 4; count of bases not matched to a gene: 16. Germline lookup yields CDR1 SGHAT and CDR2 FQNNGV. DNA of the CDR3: TGTGCCAGCAGCTTTTCAATACCGACAGGGGCCGGGAGCTATGGCTACACCTTC. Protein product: CASSFSIPTGAGSYGYTF.

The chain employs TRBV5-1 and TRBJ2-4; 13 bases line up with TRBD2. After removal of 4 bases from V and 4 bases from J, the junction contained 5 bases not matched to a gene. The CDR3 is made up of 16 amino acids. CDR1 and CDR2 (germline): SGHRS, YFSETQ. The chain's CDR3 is CASSPRTSGGKNIQYF. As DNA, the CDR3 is TGCGCCAGCAGCCCGCGGACTAGCGGGGGAAAAAACATTCAGTACTTC. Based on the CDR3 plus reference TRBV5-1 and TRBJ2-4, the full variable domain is KAGVTQTPRYLIKTRGQQVTLSCSPISGHRSVSWYQQTPGQGLQFLFEYFSETQRNKGNFPGRFSGRQFSNSRSEMNVSTLELGDSALYLCASSPRTSGGKNIQYFGAGTRLSVL.

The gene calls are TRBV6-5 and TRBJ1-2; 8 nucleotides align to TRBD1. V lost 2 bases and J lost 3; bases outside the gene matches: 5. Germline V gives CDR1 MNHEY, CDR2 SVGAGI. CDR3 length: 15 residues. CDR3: CASSYRPDRDYGYTF. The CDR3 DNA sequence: TGTGCCAGCAGTTACAGGCCGGACAGGGACTATGGCTACACCTTC.

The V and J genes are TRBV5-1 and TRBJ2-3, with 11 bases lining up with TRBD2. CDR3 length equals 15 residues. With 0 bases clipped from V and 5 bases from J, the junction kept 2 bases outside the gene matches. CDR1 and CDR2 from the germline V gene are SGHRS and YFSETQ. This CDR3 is CASSLGTSGLDTQYF. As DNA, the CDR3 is TGCGCCAGCAGCTTGGGGACTAGCGGGCTAGATACGCAGTATTTT.

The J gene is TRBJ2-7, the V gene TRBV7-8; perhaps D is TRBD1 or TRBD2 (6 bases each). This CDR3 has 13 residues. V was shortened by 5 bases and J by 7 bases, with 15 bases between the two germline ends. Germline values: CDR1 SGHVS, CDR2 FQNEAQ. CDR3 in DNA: TGTGCCAGCAGCAGGGACATCGCGGGGGAGCAGTACTTC. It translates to CASSRDIAGEQYF.

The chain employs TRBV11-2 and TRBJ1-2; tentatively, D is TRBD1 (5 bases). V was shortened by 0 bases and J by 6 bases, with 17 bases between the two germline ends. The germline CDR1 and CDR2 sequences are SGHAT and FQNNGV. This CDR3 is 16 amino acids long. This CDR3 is CASSLEGWGRDHGYTF. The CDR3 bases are TGTGCCAGCAGCTTAGAGGGTTGGGGCAGGGACCATGGCTACACCTTC.

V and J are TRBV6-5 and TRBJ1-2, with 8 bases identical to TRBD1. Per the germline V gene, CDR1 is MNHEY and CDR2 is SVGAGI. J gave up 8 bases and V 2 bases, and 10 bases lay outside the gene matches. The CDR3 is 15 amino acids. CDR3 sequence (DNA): TGTGCCAGCAGTTACACCGGACAGGGCCCGTTCGGCTACACCTTC. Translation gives CASSYTGQGPFGYTF.

The CDR3 DNA reads TGTGCCTGGTCGTCCGGCGGACTCTACGAGCAGTACTTC. It encodes CAWSSGGLYEQYF. The chain uses TRBV30 and TRBJ2-7; tentatively, D is TRBD2 (5 bases). Germline-derived CDR1 and CDR2 are GTSNPN and SVGIG (reference sequence). CDR3 size: 13 residues. V lost 5 bases, J lost 3 bases, and 14 bases lay in between.

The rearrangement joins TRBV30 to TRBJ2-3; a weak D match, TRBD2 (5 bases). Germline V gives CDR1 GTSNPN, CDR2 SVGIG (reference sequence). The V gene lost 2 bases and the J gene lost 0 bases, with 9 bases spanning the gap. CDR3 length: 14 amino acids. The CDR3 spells CAWSRSGSTDTQYF. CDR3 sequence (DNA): TGTGCCTGGAGTCGGTCGGGGAGCACAGATACGCAGTATTTT.